This TCR beta chain was identified in a study of CD8 T cells in ankylosing spondylitis. The germline V gene has CDR1 MNHEY and CDR2 SVGAGI. Trimming pared 2 bases from V and 5 bases from J, leaving 9 bases between. This CDR3 is 13 amino acids long. General study results and limits: In ankylosing spondylitis blood, a motif of several highly homologous TCR beta variants appeared characteristic. Disease-linked clones displayed a CD8+ phenotype and appeared relatively rarely in peripheral blood. A number of the motif variants had already been described in reactive arthritis synovial fluid and blood.

TCRdb ran MiXCR on the 5' RACE reads and lists one entry per CDR3 protein. Of 210,000 or so distinct CDR3 sequences in the sample, roughly 25% were seen once. In this sample, this clonotype turned up many times. Its antigen is undetermined. The V and J genes are TRBV6-5 and TRBJ1-1; D remains unclear. Specimen: blood, either unsorted or a sorted T cell fraction (not recorded which). This TCR derives from a male donor with ankylosing spondylitis or in good health (not recorded which). CDR3 loop: CASSYSQRTEAFF. As DNA, the CDR3 is TGTGCCAGCAGTTACAGTCAGAGGACTGAAGCTTTCTTT.